The 21 T cell receptor beta chains given below trace back to one sample, sequenced in a study of blood T cell repertoires in COVID-19. Clones were sequenced by immunoSEQ multiplex PCR, and TCRdb holds only the in-frame ones, with some missing. The table includes fewer than 250,000 clones, roughly 89% detected once. Material for sequencing was PBMCs or T cells enriched from blood (not recorded which). The receptors derive from a woman aged 25 to 45 with acute COVID-19.

The chain couples TRBV4-2 to TRBJ2-1; 8 bases agree with TRBD2. The germline gives CDR1 LGHNA, CDR2 YNFKEQ. The V segment lost 4 bases and the J segment 7 bases; nucleotides outside the gene matches: 6. CDR3 length: 14 amino acids. In DNA form, the CDR3 reads TGTGCCAGCAGCCTAGGACTAGCTAGGAATGAGCAGTTCTTC. Encoded protein: CASSLGLARNEQFF.

This clone was detected only once. J is TRBJ2-7 and V is TRBV5-1; 7 positions agree with TRBD1. With V trimmed by 5 bases and J by 4 bases, 6 bases remained unmatched. Germline CDR1 and CDR2: SGHRS and YFSETQ. This CDR3 region has 13 residues. CDR3 loop: CASRGGASYEQYF. CDR3 in DNA: TGCGCCAGCAGAGGGGGCGCGTCTTACGAGCAGTACTTC.

This chain connects TRBV15 to TRBJ1-5; D is possibly TRBD1 (5 bases). CDR3 length: 17 residues. V was pared by 2 bases and J by 4 bases, with 18 bases between. Germline V lookup: CDR1 LNHNV, CDR2 YYDKDF (reference sequence). The CDR3 DNA follows: TGTGCCACCAGCAGATCTTCGGACGCGGGGGTGAATCAGCCCCAGCATTTT. This encodes CATSRSSDAGVNQPQHF.

The gene calls are TRBV27 and TRBJ1-1; no firm D call. Per germline, CDR1 MNHEY and CDR2 SMNVEV (reference sequence). The CDR3 has 14 amino acids. Trimming removed 5 bases at V and 10 bases at J, with 20 bases between. Written as DNA, the CDR3 is TGTGCCAGCAGTCTCAATCCGGACTTAAGAGGAGCTTTCTTT. It encodes CASSLNPDLRGAFF.

This rearrangement joins TRBV30 to TRBJ2-5; tentative D call: TRBD1 (5 bases). Looked up from germline, CDR1 is GTSNPN and CDR2 is SVGIG (reference sequence). V dropped 3 bases and J dropped 2 bases, with 10 bases sitting between them. This CDR3 comprises 13 residues. The CDR3 bases are TGTGCCTGGAGGTTCAGGGCTCAAGAGACCCAGTACTTC. It yields the protein CAWRFRAQETQYF.

This clone was observed a few times. This CDR3 is also generated by other DNA sequences in the sample. V usage is TRBV7-2 and J usage is TRBJ1-5; D uncertain. V gave up 1 base and J gave up 0 bases, with 7 bases separating them. Germline CDR1 is SGHTA and CDR2 is FQGNSA. CDR3 length: 15 residues. DNA of the CDR3: TGTGCCAGCAGCTTAGTAGGAGTTAGCAATCAGCCCCAGCATTTT. Protein: CASSLVGVSNQPQHF.

This clone has just a few counts. This sequence joins TRBV27 and TRBJ1-5; perhaps TRBD1 as D (6 bases). CDR3 size: 15 residues. CDR1 and CDR2 (germline): MNHEY, SMNVEV (reference sequence). V lost 3 bases and J 2 bases, leaving 11 bases between the germline ends. CDR3 sequence (DNA): TGTGCCAGCAGTTTCAGGGGTCGTGGCAATCAGCCCCAGCATTTT. The encoded protein is CASSFRGRGNQPQHF.

This rearrangement joins TRBV7-9 to TRBJ1-5; D call uncertain. CDR3 length: 16 amino acids. V lost 1 base, J lost 3 bases, and 13 bases lay in between. The germline CDR1 and CDR2 sequences are SEHNR and FQNEAQ (reference sequence). The CDR3 spells CASSLGTAGVNQPQHF. CDR3 DNA sequence: TGTGCCAGCAGCTTAGGGACGGCGGGCGTCAATCAGCCCCAGCATTTT.

The chain links TRBV19 to TRBJ1-1; D remains ambiguous. CDR3 size: 12 residues. Trimming took off 8 bases at V and 1 base at J, with 8 bases between the two ends. CDR1 and CDR2 from the germline V gene are LNHDA and SQIVND (reference sequence). DNA for the CDR3: TGTGCCAGTGTCGAGAGGAACACTGAAGCTTTCTTT. Its translation: CASVERNTEAFF. Supplemented by reference TRBV19 and TRBJ1-1, the full variable domain reads DGGITQSPKYLFRKEGQNVTLSCEQNLNHDAMYWYRQDPGQGLRLIYYSQIVNDFQKGDIAEGYSVSREKKESFPLTVTSAQKNPTAFYLCASVERNTEAFFGQGTRLTVV.

The V gene is TRBV19, the J gene TRBJ1-6; TRBD1 aligns across 10 bases. The length of the CDR3 is 15 residues. Germline CDR1 reads LNHDA; CDR2 reads SQIVND (reference sequence). With 6 bases clipped from V and 5 bases from J, the junction kept 4 bases outside the gene matches. The CDR3 here is CASSPGQGNNSPLHF. DNA of the CDR3: TGTGCCAGTAGCCCGGGACAGGGGAATAATTCACCCCTCCACTTT.

There are a few counts of this clone. The V gene is TRBV28, the J gene TRBJ1-5, with 12 bases that match TRBD1. Germline trimming cut 5 bases from V and 5 bases from J; bases unmatched to any gene: 10. This CDR3 contains 17 residues. In germline, CDR1 is MDHEN, CDR2 SYDVKM. CDR3 DNA: TGTGCCAGCAGTAACCCAGGGACAGGGGGCGCGGATCAGCCCCAGCATTTT. Translating it yields CASSNPGTGGADQPQHF.

This clone was detected a few times. The chain recombines TRBV11-2 with TRBJ2-5; TRBD2 agrees at 12 bases. This CDR3 has 16 residues. Germline V gene sequence: CDR1 SGHAT, CDR2 FQNNGV. V lost 1 base and J lost 5; bases outside the gene matches: 5. The CDR3 region is CASSLASGGARETQYF. In DNA, the CDR3 is TGTGCCAGCAGCTTAGCTAGCGGGGGGGCCAGGGAGACCCAGTACTTC.

This clone was observed a single time. As DNA, the CDR3 is TGTGCCAGTAGGTCCAACGGCGGGAATCAGCCCCAGCATTTT. Protein: CASRSNGGNQPQHF. The rearrangement uses TRBV27 and TRBJ1-5; D not certain. V lost 9 bases and J lost 4, with 16 bases in between. This CDR3 is built from 14 residues. Germline V gene data show CDR1 as MNHEY and CDR2 as SMNVEV (reference sequence).

This rearrangement joins TRBV19 to TRBJ1-6; 10 nucleotides match TRBD1. Germline V lookup: CDR1 LNHDA, CDR2 SQIVND (reference sequence). J lost 10 bases, V lost 3 bases, and 3 bases had no gene match. The CDR3 is made up of 14 amino acids. CDR3 coding DNA: TGTGCCAGTAGTATGGGACAGGGGATCTCACCCCTCCACTTT. Translation gives CASSMGQGISPLHF. Combining the CDR3 with reference TRBV19 and TRBJ1-6 gives the whole variable domain DGGITQSPKYLFRKEGQNVTLSCEQNLNHDAMYWYRQDPGQGLRLIYYSQIVNDFQKGDIAEGYSVSREKKESFPLTVTSAQKNPTAFYLCASSMGQGISPLHFGNGTRLTVT.

The rearrangement joins TRBV7-9 to TRBJ1-2; D possibly corresponds to TRBD1 (6 bases). V lost 4 bases to trimming and J lost 4 bases, with 7 bases between them. There are 12 residues in the CDR3. The V gene's germline CDR1 is SEHNR and CDR2 FQNEAQ (reference sequence). Here the CDR3 DNA reads TGTGCCAGCAGCTCGGACAGCTATGGCTACACCTTC. The encoded protein is CASSSDSYGYTF.

J is TRBJ2-1 and V is TRBV7-8; TRBD2 aligns across 13 bases. The germline V gene has CDR1 SGHVS and CDR2 FQNEAQ. This CDR3 has 15 residues. V dropped 4 bases and J dropped 4; count of bases not matched to a gene: 1. The CDR3 nucleotides are TGTGCCAGCAGCTGGACTAGCGGGAGTTACAATGAGCAGTTCTTC. It translates to CASSWTSGSYNEQFF.

The rearrangement joins TRBV6-5 to TRBJ1-6; the D gene is possibly TRBD1 (5 bases). The V gene's germline CDR1 is MNHEY and CDR2 SVGAGI. V lost 5 bases to trimming and J lost 7 bases, with 12 bases between them. This CDR3 has 14 residues. CDR3 coding DNA: TGTGCCAGCAGTCCGACAGCTGACAATTCACCCCTCCACTTT. This gives the protein CASSPTADNSPLHF.

The CDR3 coding sequence is TGTGCCAGCAGTCCCGGACAGGGGAGCTCCTACGAGCAGTACTTC. It encodes CASSPGQGSSYEQYF. The V call is TRBV27, the J call TRBJ2-7; 9 bases align to TRBD1. CDR1 is MNHEY, CDR2 SMNVEV, per germline (reference sequence). With V trimmed by 5 bases and J by 0 bases, 5 bases remained unmatched. The CDR3 is made up of 15 amino acids.

The chain joins TRBV6-5 to TRBJ1-2; no clear D. The CDR3 spans 13 residues. CDR1 and CDR2 from the germline V gene are MNHEY and SVGAGI. Between the trimmed V and J ends, which lost 2 bases and 4 bases, there was a span of 8 bases. This CDR3 reads CASSYPAVYGYTF. CDR3 sequence (DNA): TGTGCCAGCAGTTACCCTGCAGTCTATGGCTACACCTTC.

The chain joins TRBV6-5 to TRBJ1-5; 8 nucleotides match TRBD1. Germline V gene data show CDR1 as MNHEY and CDR2 as SVGAGI. The CDR3 loop spans 15 amino acids. V shed 7 bases and J 3 bases; nucleotides not matched to a gene: 8. CDR3 sequence reads: CASKPDRVPNQPQHF. The DNA of the CDR3 is TGTGCCAGCAAACCGGACAGGGTTCCCAATCAGCCCCAGCATTTT.

The genes are TRBV5-1 and TRBJ1-3; 9 bases match TRBD1. The germline V gene encodes CDR1 SGHRS and CDR2 YFSETQ. The J segment lost 3 bases and the V segment lost 4 bases, leaving 5 bases of the junction unmatched. CDR3 length equals 15 residues. The CDR3 spells CASSPTGGGGNTIYF. The CDR3 nucleotides are TGCGCCAGCAGCCCGACAGGGGGTGGTGGAAACACCATATATTTT.